The 25 T cell receptor beta chains listed next were all sequenced from one sample in a study of cytomegalovirus exposure and HLA in healthy donors (dated by TCRdb to 2016 to 2017). To prepare the library, the immunoSEQ multiplex PCR assay was applied. TCRdb took this table from immuneACCESS and kept in-frame rearrangements with V and J called. Such tables lack part of the clones; where checked against another copy, unresolved V genes explain under half of the gap, and the rest is unexplained. The sample table records under 200,000 clones; 86% of these occur just once. Approximately 5% of the sample goes to the ten largest clones. Sequencing was performed on PBMCs. Receptors originate from a woman between 25 and 40 years old in good health and CMV-seronegative.

This rearrangement joins TRBV9 to TRBJ1-2; perhaps TRBD1 as D (6 bases). Trimming took off 0 bases at V and 7 bases at J, with 13 bases between the two ends. The CDR3 extends over 14 amino acids. The germline CDR1 and CDR2 sequences are SGDLS and YYNGEE. CDR3 in DNA: TGTGCCAGCAGCGTAGGTTGGGGGCTGATTGGCTACACCTTC. Encoded protein: CASSVGWGLIGYTF.

CDR3 in amino acids: CASSLNGRGPGGEKLFF. Written as DNA, the CDR3 is TGTGCCAGCAGTTTAAATGGCCGGGGACCCGGGGGTGAAAAACTGTTTTTT. The rearrangement joins TRBV27 to TRBJ1-4; maybe TRBD1 (5 bases). The germline gives CDR1 MNHEY, CDR2 SMNVEV (reference sequence). This CDR3 has 17 amino acids. Deletions cut 2 bases from V and 7 bases from J, with 20 bases between.

This sequence joins TRBV5-4 and TRBJ2-1; a possible D gene is TRBD1 (6 bases). The CDR3 contains 13 residues. V gave up 0 bases and J gave up 8 bases, with 9 bases separating them. Germline-derived CDR1 and CDR2 are SGHNT and YYREEE (reference sequence). The CDR3 region is CASSLEGVDEQFF. DNA for the CDR3: TGTGCCAGCAGCTTGGAGGGGGTGGATGAGCAGTTCTTC.

This clone has a single count. The genes are TRBV27 and TRBJ1-1; D uncertain. This CDR3 region has 12 residues. Germline assignment: CDR1 MNHEY and CDR2 SMNVEV (reference sequence). V was pared by 7 bases and J by 7 bases, with 13 bases between. CDR3 sequence reads: CASTPGRGEAFF. The CDR3 nucleotides read TGTGCCAGCACCCCCGGGAGAGGTGAAGCTTTCTTT.

V gene TRBV6-5 combines with J gene TRBJ2-7; the D gene is possibly TRBD2 (5 bases). The CDR3 has 16 residues. The germline V and J ends were trimmed by 0 bases and 7 bases, with 19 bases remaining between them. The germline V gene has CDR1 MNHEY and CDR2 SVGAGI. DNA of the CDR3: TGTGCCAGCAGTTACTCCTGGGGTCCTGGAGGTCTTGAGCAGTACTTC. It is translated as CASSYSWGPGGLEQYF.

V is TRBV7-9 and J is TRBJ2-7; unclear D gene. CDR1 SEHNR and CDR2 FQNEAQ come from the germline V gene (reference sequence). This CDR3 comprises 14 residues. V was pared by 5 bases and J by 3 bases, with 14 bases between. DNA for the CDR3: TGTGCCAGCAGCCCGAATATCGGAGTCTACGAGCAGTACTTC. Its protein product is CASSPNIGVYEQYF.

CDR3 sequence: CSGLAGGGDTQYF. The CDR3 nucleotides read TGCAGCGGACTAGCGGGGGGTGGAGATACGCAGTATTTT. The chain links TRBV29-1 to TRBJ2-3; 13 nucleotides align to TRBD2. With V trimmed by 7 bases and J by 5 bases, 3 bases remained unmatched. This CDR3 region has 13 residues. CDR1 SQVTM and CDR2 ANQGSEA come from the germline V gene.

The chain's CDR3 is CASSFTAYEQYF. DNA of the CDR3: TGTGCCAGCAGCTTTACAGCCTACGAGCAGTACTTC. The gene calls are TRBV5-6 and TRBJ2-7, with no clear D. From germline, CDR1 is SGHDT and CDR2 YYEEEE. This CDR3 has 12 residues. Trimming removed 2 bases from V and 2 bases from J, with 5 bases in between.

The chain combines TRBV4-1 with TRBJ1-2; possibly TRBD1 for D (6 bases). Germline lookup yields CDR1 MGHRA and CDR2 YSYEKL. Trimming took 0 bases from V and 4 from J, leaving 18 bases between them. CDR3 length equals 17 residues. DNA of the CDR3: TGCGCCAGCAGCCAAGAAAGGTTGGGGGGGCGCCTCTATGGCTACACCTTC. Its translation: CASSQERLGGRLYGYTF.

The chain uses TRBV27 and TRBJ2-7, with D perhaps given as TRBD1 or TRBD2 (5 bases each). V lost 6 bases and J lost 5, with 20 bases in between. The CDR3 totals 15 residues. Germline V CDR1 and CDR2: MNHEY, SMNVEV (reference sequence). The CDR3 coding sequence is TGTGCCAGCAGCCCACTCGGGGCTCGTAAGCACGAGCAGTACTTC. It translates to CASSPLGARKHEQYF.

In this sample, this clone turned up once. The CDR3 bases are TGTGCCAGCAGTGACCAGGGCGCAGGGGCTGGGGGCTACACCTTC. Protein sequence: CASSDQGAGAGGYTF. This chain uses TRBV6-1 with TRBJ1-2; D might be TRBD1 (6 bases). V was clipped by 3 bases and J by 8 bases, with 19 bases between them. Germline loops: CDR1 MNHNS, CDR2 SASEGT. The CDR3 totals 15 residues.

The V gene is TRBV2, the J gene TRBJ2-1; D may correspond to TRBD1 or TRBD2 (5 bases each). V shed 6 bases and J shed 9 bases, with 15 bases lying between them. Germline V gene lookup returns CDR1 SNHLY and CDR2 FYNNEI. This CDR3 has 13 amino acids. As DNA, the CDR3 is TGTGCCAGCAGGGGCCGGGGTGGGACTGAGCAGTTCTTC. It translates to CASRGRGGTEQFF.

The rearrangement links TRBV6-1 to TRBJ1-2; 10 bases are shared with TRBD1. CDR1 is MNHNS, CDR2 SASEGT, per germline. The J segment lost 3 bases and the V segment lost 6 bases, leaving 7 bases of the junction unmatched. The CDR3 sequence is 15 residues long. In DNA form, the CDR3 reads TGTGCCAGCAGACCGTACGACAGGGGGCACTATGGCTACACCTTC. Translating it yields CASRPYDRGHYGYTF.

The chain combines TRBV19 with TRBJ2-2, with a tentative D call TRBD2 (6 bases). Germline V gene sequence: CDR1 LNHDA, CDR2 SQIVND (reference sequence). V dropped 3 bases and J dropped 4 bases, with 15 bases sitting between them. CDR3 length equals 16 residues. CDR3 protein: CASSIVWRVGTGELFF. The CDR3 DNA follows: TGTGCCAGTAGTATCGTCTGGAGGGTAGGCACCGGGGAGCTGTTTTTT.

Notes on this clone: A junction end diverges from the germline sequence, so it may reflect a read error. The chain combines TRBV6-1 with TRBJ2-7, with D hard to call. Germline values: CDR1 MNHNS, CDR2 SASEGT. This CDR3 spans 13 amino acids. CDR3 protein: CASSESPSFEQYF. DNA of the CDR3: TGTGCCAGCAGTGAATCTCCATCCTTCGAGCAGTACTTC.

This clone occurred once. The genes are TRBV28 and TRBJ2-1; 10 bases are shared with TRBD2. This CDR3 is 14 amino acids long. Unmatched junction bases numbered 5, after V lost 2 bases and J lost 10 bases. CDR1 is MDHEN and CDR2 is SYDVKM in the germline V gene. CDR3: CASSLGGLAPEQFF. The CDR3 bases are TGTGCCAGCAGTTTAGGGGGACTAGCGCCGGAGCAGTTCTTC.

The chain carries TRBV5-1 and TRBJ1-3; perhaps TRBD1 as D (5 bases). Germline values: CDR1 SGHRS, CDR2 YFSETQ. The germline V and J ends were trimmed by 1 base and 1 base, with 9 bases remaining between them. CDR3 length: 15 amino acids. In DNA, the CDR3 is TGCGCCAGCAGCTTGAATGGGGGATCTGGAAACACCATATATTTT. This codes for CASSLNGGSGNTIYF.

The V and J genes are TRBV7-2 and TRBJ2-1; unclear D gene. The CDR3 consists of 15 residues. Germline-derived CDR1 and CDR2 are SGHTA and FQGNSA. V lost 4 bases and J 0 bases, leaving 10 bases between the germline ends. CDR3 loop: CASSSNPSSYNEQFF. Written as DNA, the CDR3 is TGTGCCAGCAGCTCGAATCCTAGCTCCTACAATGAGCAGTTCTTC.

The J gene is TRBJ2-1, the V gene TRBV5-4, with D unresolved. The CDR3 runs 14 residues. Germline CDR1 reads SGHNT; CDR2 reads YYREEE (reference sequence). V was shortened by 0 bases and J by 8 bases, with 12 bases between the two germline ends. CDR3 in amino acids: CASSLGRTFDEQFF. The CDR3 nucleotides are TGTGCCAGCAGCTTGGGGCGAACATTCGATGAGCAGTTCTTC.

This clone appeared a single time. The rearrangement uses TRBV29-1 and TRBJ2-1, with a possible D match to TRBD1 (5 bases). The CDR3 length is 12 residues. Trimming pared 1 base from V and 6 bases from J, leaving 7 bases between. Germline-derived CDR1 and CDR2 are SQVTM and ANQGSEA. The CDR3 region is CSVEGGLNEQFF. For the CDR3, the DNA is TGCAGCGTTGAAGGGGGCCTCAATGAGCAGTTCTTC.

The V and J genes are TRBV25-1 and TRBJ2-1, with 7 bases fitting TRBD1. This CDR3 spans 15 amino acids. The V segment lost 5 bases and the J segment 6 bases; nucleotides outside the gene matches: 10. CDR1 and CDR2 (germline): MGHDK, SYGVNS. The CDR3 loop is CASSHQTGWGNEQFF. In nucleotides, the CDR3 is TGTGCCAGCAGTCACCAGACAGGGTGGGGCAATGAGCAGTTCTTC. The full variable domain, its missing parts supplied by reference TRBV25-1 and TRBJ2-1, is EADIYQTPRYLVIGTGKKITLECSQTMGHDKMYWYQQDPGMELHLIHYSYGVNSTEKGDLSSESTVSRIRTEHFPLTLESARPSHTSQYLCASSHQTGWGNEQFFGPGTRLTVL.

This clone has a single count. This chain uses TRBV6-6 with TRBJ1-1; D is ambiguous. The length of the CDR3 is 14 residues. V was clipped by 0 bases and J by 5 bases, with 10 bases between them. Germline V gene data show CDR1 as MNHNY and CDR2 as SVGAGI (reference sequence). In nucleotides, the CDR3 is TGTGCCAGCAGTTACTCTCCTCTGGGAACTGAAGCTTTCTTT. Translated: CASSYSPLGTEAFF.

This clone was recorded only once. The chain links TRBV6-5 to TRBJ1-3; D call uncertain. Trimming removed 0 bases at V and 2 bases at J, with 5 bases between. Germline CDR1 and CDR2: MNHEY and SVGAGI. The CDR3 contains 14 residues. The CDR3 protein is CASSYSGAGNTIYF. The CDR3, as DNA: TGTGCCAGCAGTTACTCCGGGGCTGGAAACACCATATATTTT.

The chain is built from TRBV7-2 and TRBJ2-3, with 7 bases identical to TRBD1. J lost 2 bases, V lost 6 bases, and 8 bases had no gene match. The germline V gene has CDR1 SGHTA and CDR2 FQGNSA. This CDR3 is built from 15 residues. The CDR3 coding sequence is TGTGCCAGCAGTTTGACAGGGTCCACCACAGATACGCAGTATTTT. Translating it yields CASSLTGSTTDTQYF.

The chain carries TRBV4-3 and TRBJ1-2; D is ambiguous. The CDR3 sequence is 14 residues long. V lost 2 bases and J lost 1, with 8 bases in between. Germline V gene lookup returns CDR1 LGHNA and CDR2 YSLEER. CDR3 amino acids: CASSQFQYNYGYTF. The DNA for the CDR3 is TGCGCCAGCAGCCAATTCCAGTATAACTATGGCTACACCTTC.